Listed here are 25 T cell receptor beta chains from one sample, sequenced in a study of early T cells in non-severe SARS-CoV-2 infection. TCRdb reanalysed the 5' RACE reads using MiXCR and keeps one entry per CDR3 protein. The table has tens of thousands of distinct CDR3 sequences, around an eighth seen once; the top ten hold over 1%. The sample taken for sequencing was whole blood. The origin of the receptors is an adult who was a healthcare worker with PCR-confirmed SARS-CoV-2 infection or an uninfected control (not recorded which).

This clonotype was picked up many times. This may be a read error: a much more frequent sequence differs by one nucleotide. V gene TRBV7-2 combines with J gene TRBJ2-3, with D unclear. The V end was cut by 3 bases, the J end by 2 bases, with 3 bases between. This CDR3 spans 12 amino acids. Germline CDR1 SGHTA, CDR2 FQGNSA. The CDR3 loop is CASSFDTDTQYF. CDR3 coding DNA: TGTGCCAGCAGCTTTGACACAGATACGCAGTATTTT.

In its sample, this clonotype was seen many times. This chain connects TRBV28 to TRBJ1-2; D is ambiguous. The germline V and J ends were trimmed by 7 bases and 4 bases, with 16 bases remaining between them. The V gene's germline CDR1 is MDHEN and CDR2 SYDVKM. The CDR3 totals 14 residues. The CDR3 DNA sequence: TGTGCCAGCACCATCTCGAACCGGGCCTATGGCTACACCTTC. It encodes CASTISNRAYGYTF.

This clonotype was seen at least ten times. The chain couples TRBV30 to TRBJ2-1, with D tentatively TRBD2 (6 bases). CDR1 and CDR2 from the germline V gene are GTSNPN and SVGIG (reference sequence). With 0 bases removed from V and 8 bases from J, the gap between germline ends came to 29 bases. The CDR3 runs to 19 residues. CDR3 in DNA: TGTGCCTGGAGTGTTAACCAGGCTAGCGTGATTTATTTGGCCGATGAGCAGTTCTTC. Its translation: CAWSVNQASVIYLADEQFF. The variable domain in full, with the rest retrieved from reference TRBV30 and TRBJ2-1, is SQTIHQWPATLVQPVGSPLSLECTVEGTSNPNLYWYRQAAGRGLQLLFYSVGIGQISSEVPQNLSASRPQDRQFILSSKKLLLSDSGFYLCAWSVNQASVIYLADEQFFGPGTRLTVL.

This clonotype was counted ten times or more. The CDR3 nucleotides read TGTGCCTGGAGTACAAACTCCGAGCAGTACTTC. Translation: CAWSTNSEQYF. V and J are TRBV30 and TRBJ2-7; D unresolved. CDR1 is GTSNPN, CDR2 SVGIG, per germline (reference sequence). The germline V and J ends were trimmed by 2 bases and 6 bases, with 8 bases remaining between them. The CDR3 loop spans 11 amino acids.

In its sample, this clonotype was seen a few times. The rearrangement links TRBV14 to TRBJ2-7, with 8 bases lining up with TRBD1. The V and J ends lost 1 base and 7 bases, in that order; junction bases with no gene match: 6. Germline V gene lookup returns CDR1 SGHDN and CDR2 FVKESK. CDR3 length: 14 residues. CDR3 amino acids: CASSQGQGFLEQYF. Written as DNA, the CDR3 is TGTGCCAGCAGCCAAGGACAGGGGTTTCTAGAGCAGTACTTC.

This clonotype came up many times. The chain is built from TRBV27 and TRBJ1-6, with 7 bases matching TRBD1. Germline CDR1 MNHEY, CDR2 SMNVEV (reference sequence). J gave up 10 bases and V 4 bases, and 13 bases lay outside the gene matches. The CDR3 contains 16 residues. The CDR3 region is CASSSARQGRGSPLHF. The DNA of the CDR3 is TGTGCCAGCAGTTCCGCCAGACAGGGAAGGGGGTCACCCCTCCACTTT.

J is TRBJ1-1 and V is TRBV28; D not resolved. From germline, CDR1 is MDHEN and CDR2 SYDVKM. The length of the CDR3 is 11 residues. V was cut by 4 bases and J by 5 bases, with 5 bases left in between. Written as DNA, the CDR3 is TGTGCCAGCAGTTATAGAACTGAAGCTTTCTTT. Amino acid sequence: CASSYRTEAFF.

Ten or more counts support this clonotype. J is TRBJ2-1 and V is TRBV20-1; 11 bases are a match to TRBD2. The V segment lost 1 base and the J segment 6 bases; nucleotides outside the gene matches: 11. The CDR3 is made up of 17 amino acids. In germline, CDR1 is DFQATT, CDR2 SNEGSKA (reference sequence). CDR3 residues: CSARVPGSGRAGNEQFF. The CDR3 DNA reads as TGCAGTGCTAGAGTCCCGGGTAGCGGGAGGGCCGGCAATGAGCAGTTCTTC.

This chain joins TRBV20-1 and TRBJ1-1; no firm D call. V dropped 0 bases and J dropped 1 base, with 18 bases sitting between them. CDR1 DFQATT and CDR2 SNEGSKA come from the germline V gene (reference sequence). CDR3 size: 17 residues. The DNA of the CDR3 is TGCAGTGCTAGAGATTATGGAAAGGGTAAGACGAACACTGAAGCTTTCTTT. Amino acid sequence: CSARDYGKGKTNTEAFF.

The DNA of the CDR3 is TGTGCCAGCAGCTTAGTCTTCAGGCAGGTGAACACTGAAGCTTTCTTT. As protein: CASSLVFRQVNTEAFF. The chain recombines TRBV7-2 with TRBJ1-1; D call uncertain. V was shortened by 1 base and J by 0 bases, with 12 bases between the two germline ends. The CDR3 extends over 16 amino acids. Germline-derived CDR1 and CDR2 are SGHTA and FQGNSA.

The sample holds many counts of this clonotype. The gene calls are TRBV18 and TRBJ1-1; no clear D. Trimming shortened V by 2 bases and J by 4 bases, and 14 bases separated the two germline ends. The germline CDR1 and CDR2 sequences are KGHSH and LQKENI. This CDR3 has 15 amino acids. For the CDR3, the DNA is TGTGCCAGCTCACCAGAAAAGGGTGCGGGCACTGAAGCTTTCTTT. Amino acid sequence: CASSPEKGAGTEAFF.

This clonotype was seen a few times. This chain joins TRBV6-2 or TRBV6-3 and TRBJ2-6, with D possibly TRBD1 on 6 matching bases. V was clipped by 3 bases and J by 4 bases, with 10 bases between them. The CDR3 loop spans 15 amino acids. Germline lookup yields CDR1 MNHEY and CDR2 SVGEGT. The CDR3 nucleotides are TGTGCCAGCAGTTATCAGGGGACCGGGGCCAACGTCCTGACTTTC. Its protein is CASSYQGTGANVLTF.

This clonotype was recorded many times. J is TRBJ1-2 and V is TRBV19; D remains unclear. Trimming removed 7 bases from V and 4 bases from J, with 19 bases in between. CDR3 length: 15 residues. The V gene's germline CDR1 is LNHDA and CDR2 SQIVND (reference sequence). CDR3 protein: CASISSALSAYGYTF. The CDR3 DNA reads as TGTGCCAGTATTTCGTCGGCTTTATCCGCCTATGGCTACACCTTC.

The chain carries TRBV20-1 and TRBJ1-6; D not certain. The CDR3 spans 14 residues. From germline, CDR1 is DFQATT and CDR2 SNEGSKA (reference sequence). V dropped 2 bases and J dropped 7 bases, with 12 bases sitting between them. The CDR3 loop reads CSARSGYLNSPLHF. As DNA, the CDR3 is TGCAGTGCTAGAAGCGGTTATCTAAATTCACCCCTCCACTTT.

This clonotype was recorded many times. The chain is built from TRBV15 and TRBJ1-5; a weak D match, TRBD1 (5 bases). With 8 bases removed from V and 3 bases from J, the gap between germline ends came to 8 bases. CDR1 and CDR2 from the germline V gene are LNHNV and YYDKDF (reference sequence). The length of the CDR3 is 12 residues. The DNA for the CDR3 is TGTGCCACCGGGACCGTCAATCAGCCCCAGCATTTT. Protein product: CATGTVNQPQHF.

This clonotype was counted ten times or more. The gene calls are TRBV7-8 and TRBJ2-7; D is possibly TRBD2 (6 bases). This CDR3 contains 13 residues. From germline, CDR1 is SGHVS and CDR2 FQNEAQ. Trimming cost V 1 base and J 6 bases, with 10 bases left between them. DNA for the CDR3: TGTGCCAGCAGCTTAGATCGGGGGTCCGAGCAGTACTTC. Translated: CASSLDRGSEQYF.

This clonotype was counted ten times or more. The rearrangement uses TRBV7-9 and TRBJ2-7; 7 bases are shared with TRBD1. The V and J ends lost 4 bases and 1 base, in that order; junction bases with no gene match: 1. The CDR3 spans 13 residues. Germline lookup yields CDR1 SEHNR and CDR2 FQNEAQ (reference sequence). The DNA for the CDR3 is TGTGCCAGCAGCTGGGACAGTTCCTACGAGCAGTACTTC. It translates to CASSWDSSYEQYF. The full variable domain, rest sourced from reference TRBV7-9 and TRBJ2-7, is DTGVSQNPRHKITKRGQNVTFRCDPISEHNRLYWYRQTLGQGPEFLTYFQNEAQLEKSRLLSDRFSAERPKGSFSTLEIQRTEQGDSAMYLCASSWDSSYEQYFGPGTRLTVT.

This clonotype was counted ten times or more. The chain has TRBV19 and TRBJ2-1; 9 nucleotides align to TRBD1. CDR3 length: 15 residues. V lost 7 bases to trimming and J lost 4 bases; unmatched junction nucleotides: 8. The germline V gene has CDR1 LNHDA and CDR2 SQIVND (reference sequence). In DNA, the CDR3 is TGTGCCAGTACCCAATTCGGGACAGGGTACAATGAGCAGTTCTTC. Translating it yields CASTQFGTGYNEQFF.

This chain uses TRBV29-1 with TRBJ2-1; 7 positions match TRBD2. Trimming took 6 bases from V and 6 from J; bases not matched to a gene: 11. Germline V gene data show CDR1 as SQVTM and CDR2 as ANQGSEA. The CDR3 runs to 14 residues. CDR3 DNA sequence: TGCAGCGTCTTAGGGCAGGGAGGGATCAATGAGCAGTTCTTC. Amino acid sequence: CSVLGQGGINEQFF.

This chain uses TRBV29-1 with TRBJ2-5; perhaps TRBD1 as D (6 bases). Germline lookup yields CDR1 SQVTM and CDR2 ANQGSEA. Trimming removed 0 bases at V and 4 bases at J, with 12 bases between. The CDR3 length is 14 residues. DNA of the CDR3: TGCAGCGTTGAAGAATGGACAGCGAGAGAGACCCAGTACTTC. Its translation is CSVEEWTARETQYF.

This clonotype was detected many times. The chain has TRBV10-3 and TRBJ2-3; D possibly corresponds to TRBD2 (5 bases). Germline assignment: CDR1 ENHRY and CDR2 SYGVKD. The CDR3 is 15 residues long. V was cut by 0 bases and J by 4 bases, with 11 bases left in between. CDR3 loop: CAISESEAGADTQYF. The CDR3 DNA follows: TGTGCCATCAGTGAGTCGGAGGCCGGCGCAGATACGCAGTATTTT.

This clonotype was counted many times. The gene calls are TRBV28 and TRBJ1-2; no reliable D call. V was pared by 11 bases and J by 1 base, with 8 bases between. The CDR3 length is 11 residues. Germline V CDR1 and CDR2: MDHEN, SYDVKM. The CDR3 spells CAVGLNYGYTF. The CDR3 DNA is TGTGCCGTCGGCCTTAACTATGGCTACACCTTC.

The chain is built from TRBV28 and TRBJ1-4, with a weak D call TRBD1 (5 bases). V was shortened by 2 bases and J by 7 bases, with 11 bases between the two germline ends. CDR3 length: 14 amino acids. Germline V gene data show CDR1 as MDHEN and CDR2 as SYDVKM. CDR3 nucleotides: TGTGCCAGCAGTTTAAGAGCAGGGTTTGAAAAACTGTTTTTT. This gives the protein CASSLRAGFEKLFF.

The chain carries TRBV10-3 and TRBJ1-2; a weak D match, TRBD1 (5 bases). V lost 0 bases and J 0 bases, leaving 11 bases between the germline ends. CDR3 length: 16 amino acids. Germline CDR1 reads ENHRY; CDR2 reads SYGVKD. The CDR3 sequence is CAISESGTSANYGYTF. In DNA, the CDR3 is TGTGCCATCAGTGAGTCCGGGACGTCCGCTAACTATGGCTACACCTTC.

This clonotype appeared many times. The genes are TRBV28 and TRBJ2-7, with a possible D match to TRBD2 (6 bases). The CDR3 runs to 15 residues. Looked up from germline, CDR1 is MDHEN and CDR2 is SYDVKM. V was clipped by 10 bases and J by 6 bases, with 25 bases between them. CDR3 in DNA: TGTGCCACCCGCTTCACCATAACTAGCACCCTCGAGCAGTACTTC. Protein: CATRFTITSTLEQYF.